One sample yielded the 29 T cell receptor beta chains listed below, sequenced in a study of human T cells and chemical hapten exposure. Time point noted: patch test 1, 2 weeks after DPC sensitization. Treatment reported: therapeutic diphenylcyclopropenone sensitization with weekly scalp DPC. TCRdb independently ran MiXCR on the RACE reads; one entry per CDR3 protein. Here the sample spans fewer than 95,000 distinct CDR3 sequences, 8% to 11% being singletons. The sample here was whole blood, taken in connection with sensitization to the hapten diphenylcyclopropenone (DPC). These receptors came from a man aged 40-50 years with alopecia areata. Some clones in this sample may be carry-over from other donors' samples.

The chain recombines TRBV4-3 with TRBJ2-3; 10 bases align to TRBD2. CDR3 length: 16 residues. With 4 bases clipped from V and 1 base from J, the junction kept 5 bases outside the gene matches. Germline values: CDR1 LGHNA, CDR2 YSLEER. This chain's CDR3 is CASSPGAGGGTDTQYF. CDR3 DNA: TGCGCCAGCAGCCCGGGAGCGGGAGGGGGCACAGATACGCAGTATTTT.

This chain connects TRBV20-1 to TRBJ2-1; the match to TRBD2 covers 7 bases. Germline loops: CDR1 DFQATT, CDR2 SNEGSKA (reference sequence). The J segment lost 0 bases and the V segment lost 3 bases, leaving 8 bases of the junction unmatched. The CDR3 totals 16 residues. The CDR3 loop is CSASAPSGLSYNEQFF. In DNA form, the CDR3 reads TGCAGTGCTAGTGCCCCTAGCGGACTCTCCTACAATGAGCAGTTCTTC.

This clonotype was detected ten times or more. The CDR3 bases are TGTGCCAGCAGCTTACTTACCAGGGAAAAACTGTTTTTT. Translation: CASSLLTREKLFF. The chain joins TRBV7-2 to TRBJ1-4; no definite D call. Germline V CDR1 and CDR2: SGHTA, FQGNSA. This CDR3 is 13 amino acids long. Trimming left V 2 bases short and J 8 bases short, with 9 bases between.

The sample holds many counts of this clonotype. The V call is TRBV6-6, the J call TRBJ2-7; 7 positions match TRBD1. Germline V gene sequence: CDR1 MNHNY, CDR2 SVGAGI (reference sequence). The CDR3 contains 15 residues. The J segment lost 3 bases and the V segment lost 0 bases, leaving 5 bases of the junction unmatched. The CDR3 protein is CASSYSSGQSYEQYV. The CDR3 nucleotides read TGTGCCAGCAGTTACTCCTCGGGACAGAGCTACGAGCAGTACGTC.

This clonotype has at least ten counts. The chain employs TRBV7-8 and TRBJ1-4; D not certain. With 5 bases removed from V and 8 bases from J, the gap between germline ends came to 12 bases. The germline CDR1 and CDR2 sequences are SGHVS and FQNEAQ. The CDR3 contains 13 residues. In nucleotides, the CDR3 is TGTGCCAGCAGCCAAGGAGAATTGGAAAAACTGTTTTTT. Protein product: CASSQGELEKLFF.

There are a few counts of this clonotype. The chain is built from TRBV7-8 and TRBJ2-4; 7 positions agree with TRBD1. J was trimmed by 3 bases and V by 2 bases; bases with no gene match: 4. Germline V gene data show CDR1 as SGHVS and CDR2 as FQNEAQ. The length of the CDR3 is 15 residues. CDR3 amino acids: CASSLIDRVKNIQYF. Here the CDR3 DNA reads TGTGCCAGCAGCTTAATAGACAGGGTCAAAAACATTCAGTACTTC.

This clonotype has ten or more counts. The V call is TRBV6-4, the J call TRBJ1-1; 8 positions match TRBD1. The CDR3 runs 13 residues. Per germline, CDR1 MRHNA and CDR2 SNTAGT. Unmatched junction bases numbered 4, after V lost 5 bases and J lost 5 bases. The CDR3 protein is CASSPGGGTEAFF. The CDR3 DNA follows: TGTGCCAGCAGTCCAGGGGGCGGGACTGAAGCTTTCTTT.

This clonotype was picked up a small number of times. The chain combines TRBV7-2 with TRBJ1-5; tentatively, D is TRBD1 (5 bases). CDR3 length: 16 amino acids. Deletions cut 0 bases from V and 6 bases from J, with 15 bases between. Germline CDR1 is SGHTA and CDR2 is FQGNSA. For the CDR3, the DNA is TGTGCCAGCAGCTTAGCAAACCGGGCAGGGAGTCAGCCCCAGCATTTT. Amino acid sequence: CASSLANRAGSQPQHF.

Only a few counts were recorded for this clonotype. The chain employs TRBV12-3 or TRBV12-4 and TRBJ2-7; 11 positions agree with TRBD1. This CDR3 is 15 amino acids long. V was pared by 6 bases and J by 3 bases, with 7 bases of the junction left unmatched. Written as DNA, the CDR3 is TGTGCCAGCAGCTATACGGACAGGGGGCACTACGAGCAGTACTTC. This translates into CASSYTDRGHYEQYF.

The table lists this clonotype with many counts. The chain combines TRBV20-1 with TRBJ2-1, with D possibly TRBD2 on 6 matching bases. CDR3 length: 16 amino acids. V lost 3 bases to trimming and J lost 0 bases, with 15 bases between them. Germline CDR1 reads DFQATT; CDR2 reads SNEGSKA (reference sequence). CDR3 nucleotides: TGCAGTGCTAGCGCGAATAGCGGAAGCTCCTACAATGAGCAGTTCTTC. It specifies CSASANSGSSYNEQFF.

There are many counts of this clonotype. The CDR3 nucleotides are TGTGCCATCAGTCAACTAGCGGGGGACCAAGAGACCCAGTACTTC. Protein: CAISQLAGDQETQYF. V and J are TRBV10-3 and TRBJ2-5; 11 nucleotides line up with TRBD2. The CDR3 consists of 15 residues. The germline V gene has CDR1 ENHRY and CDR2 SYGVKD. V trimming: 5 bases; J trimming: 0 bases; junction bases outside the gene matches: 2.

The chain carries TRBV6-2 or TRBV6-3 and TRBJ2-2; 8 bases align to TRBD2. With 5 bases clipped from V and 5 bases from J, the junction kept 10 bases outside the gene matches. Looked up from germline, CDR1 is MNHEY and CDR2 is SVGEGT. The CDR3 length is 16 residues. The CDR3 DNA reads TGTGCCAGCAGTCGAAAGCGGGAGCAGGGTACCGGGGAGCTGTTTTTT. Its translation: CASSRKREQGTGELFF.

This clonotype was seen only a few times. V is TRBV20-1 and J is TRBJ2-5, with a possible D match to TRBD2 (6 bases). The ends were cut back, 1 base at V and 9 bases at J, with 21 bases in the middle. Per germline, CDR1 DFQATT and CDR2 SNEGSKA (reference sequence). This CDR3 comprises 15 residues. CDR3 nucleotide sequence: TGCAGTGCTAGAGGTGCCCCCTTGGGAGGTGGGGCCCAGTACTTC. Encoded protein: CSARGAPLGGGAQYF.

This clonotype was seen a few times. This chain joins TRBV6-6 and TRBJ1-3; D call uncertain. Germline lookup yields CDR1 MNHNY and CDR2 SVGAGI (reference sequence). The V end was cut by 3 bases, the J end by 0 bases, with 3 bases between. The CDR3 has 13 residues. The CDR3 sequence is CASSYGSGNTIYF. CDR3 bases: TGTGCCAGCAGTTATGGCTCTGGAAACACCATATATTTT.

This clonotype was recorded at least ten times. The chain combines TRBV29-1 with TRBJ2-7, with TRBD1 matching 8 bases. The CDR3 has 11 residues. The germline V gene encodes CDR1 SQVTM and CDR2 ANQGSEA. The CDR3 nucleotides are TGCAGCGCTTTGGACAGGGCGGGAATCTTGGTC. Encoded protein: CSALDRAGILV.

This clonotype was counted ten times or more. CDR3 protein: CASSFAGTGELFF. The CDR3 DNA reads TGTGCCAGCAGCTTCGCGGGCACCGGGGAGCTGTTTTTT. This chain joins TRBV7-9 and TRBJ2-2; D is perhaps TRBD2 (5 bases). Germline loops: CDR1 SEHNR, CDR2 FQNEAQ (reference sequence). The CDR3 runs to 13 residues. Trimming removed 3 bases at V and 4 bases at J, with 6 bases between.

Ten or more counts support this clonotype. V gene TRBV4-1 combines with J gene TRBJ1-2, with D tentatively TRBD1 (6 bases). From germline, CDR1 is MGHRA and CDR2 YSYEKL. This CDR3 comprises 15 residues. Trimming shortened V by 5 bases and J by 8 bases, and 21 bases separated the two germline ends. The CDR3 here is CASSWSVDSAGGYTF. CDR3 nucleotides: TGCGCCAGCAGCTGGAGCGTGGACAGTGCGGGAGGCTACACCTTC.

This clonotype was detected a few times. This chain connects TRBV28 to TRBJ2-7; 12 bases are a match to TRBD2. Per the germline V gene, CDR1 is MDHEN and CDR2 is SYDVKM. The CDR3 contains 12 residues. V trimming: 7 bases; J trimming: 10 bases; junction bases outside the gene matches: 5. CDR3 DNA: TGTGCCAGCAAGTCTAGCGGGAGGGAACAGTACTTC. It encodes CASKSSGREQYF.

This clonotype was seen ten or more times. V gene TRBV5-8 combines with J gene TRBJ1-5, with 7 positions matching TRBD1. The CDR3 is made up of 15 amino acids. The J segment lost 2 bases and the V segment lost 0 bases, leaving 2 bases of the junction unmatched. Germline V gives CDR1 SGHTS, CDR2 YDEGEE. This chain's CDR3 is CASSLEGARNQPQHF. CDR3 coding DNA: TGTGCCAGCAGCTTGGAGGGGGCTCGCAATCAGCCCCAGCATTTT.

The rearrangement uses TRBV11-1 and TRBJ2-3; 7 bases align to TRBD2. CDR1 SGHAT and CDR2 FQDESV come from the germline V gene (reference sequence). The junction had 7 bases not matched to a gene; V was cut back by 2 bases and J by 2 bases. This CDR3 contains 16 residues. The CDR3 nucleotides read TGTGCCAGCAGCTTAATGGGAGGGCCCGACACAGATACGCAGTATTTT. It is translated as CASSLMGGPDTDTQYF.

The genes are TRBV7-9 and TRBJ2-5; 11 bases match TRBD2. Germline trimming cut 0 bases from V and 3 bases from J; bases unmatched to any gene: 6. The CDR3 has 17 residues. Germline V gives CDR1 SEHNR, CDR2 FQNEAQ (reference sequence). CDR3 DNA sequence: TGTGCCAGCAGCTTAGCGGTACTAGCGGGAGCGGAAGAGACCCAGTACTTC. Translation: CASSLAVLAGAEETQYF.

The J gene is TRBJ2-1, the V gene TRBV15, with D uncertain. The CDR3 has 15 residues. Trimming cost V 6 bases and J 10 bases, with 22 bases left between them. Looked up from germline, CDR1 is LNHNV and CDR2 is YYDKDF (reference sequence). In nucleotides, the CDR3 is TGTGCCACCAGAGAAGCTTGGACCCTTTCCCTGGAGCAGTTCTTC. Protein product: CATREAWTLSLEQFF.

This clonotype was counted between two and nine times. This rearrangement joins TRBV6-5 to TRBJ2-2, with TRBD1 matching 8 bases. From germline, CDR1 is MNHEY and CDR2 SVGAGI. The CDR3 is made up of 18 amino acids. The V segment lost 0 bases and the J segment 5 bases; nucleotides outside the gene matches: 11. In nucleotides, the CDR3 is TGTGCCAGCAGTTACTCAAAAGGCGGACAGGGCGGAACCGGGGAGCTGTTTTTT. Translation gives CASSYSKGGQGGTGELFF.

The V call is TRBV7-9, the J call TRBJ1-2, with a weak D call TRBD1 (5 bases). V was trimmed by 1 base and J by 3 bases, leaving 9 bases between them. The CDR3 totals 14 residues. CDR1 and CDR2 (germline): SEHNR, FQNEAQ (reference sequence). The CDR3, as DNA: TGTGCCAGCAGCTTAGGACAGAGCGACTATGGCTACACCTTC. It is translated as CASSLGQSDYGYTF.

This clonotype was counted at least ten times. The rearrangement links TRBV5-1 to TRBJ2-7; 10 nucleotides align to TRBD1. Per the germline V gene, CDR1 is SGHRS and CDR2 is YFSETQ. The CDR3 consists of 15 residues. The ends lost 4 bases at V and 5 bases at J; junction bases unmatched: 9. The CDR3 loop is CASSRSGQGSNEQYF. The CDR3 DNA sequence: TGCGCCAGCAGCCGTTCGGGACAGGGGTCGAACGAGCAGTACTTC. The full variable domain, rest sourced from reference TRBV5-1 and TRBJ2-7, is KAGVTQTPRYLIKTRGQQVTLSCSPISGHRSVSWYQQTPGQGLQFLFEYFSETQRNKGNFPGRFSGRQFSNSRSEMNVSTLELGDSALYLCASSRSGQGSNEQYFGPGTRLTVT.

This clonotype occurred a few times. J is TRBJ2-7 and V is TRBV7-2, with no clear D. Per the germline V gene, CDR1 is SGHTA and CDR2 is FQGNSA. The V end lost 0 bases, the J end lost 0 bases, and 12 bases lay between the germline ends. The CDR3 loop spans 16 amino acids. The CDR3 DNA sequence: TGTGCCAGCAGCTTAGCGTCCGGCCTCAGCTCCTACGAGCAGTACTTC. Its protein is CASSLASGLSSYEQYF.

In its sample, this clonotype was seen a few times. The J gene is TRBJ2-3, the V gene TRBV7-2; no clear D. In germline, CDR1 is SGHTA, CDR2 FQGNSA. The CDR3 loop spans 13 amino acids. The V gene lost 5 bases and the J gene lost 11 bases, with 17 bases spanning the gap. CDR3 nucleotides: TGTGCCAGCAGCCAAGTCGCAGTAGCAGGGCAGTATTTT. This gives the protein CASSQVAVAGQYF.

This clonotype was picked up a small number of times. The chain has TRBV20-1 and TRBJ1-5; D is unclear. There are 13 residues in the CDR3. The germline gives CDR1 DFQATT, CDR2 SNEGSKA (reference sequence). The V end was cut by 3 bases, the J end by 5 bases, with 11 bases between. The CDR3 protein is CSASNRPDQPQHF. In DNA form, the CDR3 reads TGCAGTGCTAGCAACAGACCAGATCAGCCCCAGCATTTT.

This clonotype was counted only a few times. V gene TRBV3-1 combines with J gene TRBJ2-7; 8 bases line up with TRBD2. Per germline, CDR1 LGHDT and CDR2 YNNKEL (reference sequence). The CDR3 extends over 14 amino acids. V lost 8 bases and J lost 5; bases outside the gene matches: 11. The CDR3 spells CASGRGGRFHEQYF. CDR3 in DNA: TGTGCCAGCGGACGGGGCGGGAGGTTCCACGAGCAGTACTTC.